Below, 6 T cell receptor beta chains from the same sample are listed, as sequenced in a study of Ad26.COV2.S vaccination and SARS-CoV-2 variants. Treatment indicated: roughly 20 received Ad26.COV2.S at low or high dose, single or two shots; several received placebo; per-sample allocation not given. Samples came from day 63 after the first vaccine or placebo injection. Clones were sequenced by immunoSEQ multiplex PCR, and TCRdb holds only the in-frame ones, with some missing. This sample has roughly 700,000 clones, with more than 70% found just once. The specimen comprised peripheral blood, sampled in a trial of Ad26.COV2.S vaccine versus placebo. These receptors all come from a person between 18 and 60 years old who received the Ad26.COV2.S COVID-19 vaccine or a placebo.

This chain links TRBV3-1 (or the pseudogene TRBV3-2) with TRBJ2-3; 8 nucleotides agree with TRBD2. This CDR3 has 15 residues. Germline V gives CDR1 LGHDT, CDR2 YNNKEL (reference sequence). V lost 5 bases to trimming and J lost 0 bases; unmatched junction nucleotides: 4. The DNA of the CDR3 is TGTGCCAGCAGCGGCCAGCGGGGGAGCACAGATACGCAGTATTTT. Protein: CASSGQRGSTDTQYF.

DNA of the CDR3: TGTGCCAGCAGCTTAGGGGGACTAGCGGGAGCGGAGACCCAGTACTTC. Amino acid sequence: CASSLGGLAGAETQYF. This chain connects TRBV7-9 to TRBJ2-5; 14 nucleotides agree with TRBD2. The V segment lost 1 base and the J segment 5 bases; nucleotides outside the gene matches: 3. This CDR3 contains 16 residues. Germline V gene data show CDR1 as SEHNR and CDR2 as FQNEAQ (reference sequence).

The V and J genes are TRBV6-5 and TRBJ2-7; D might be TRBD1 or TRBD2, each matching 5 bases. Germline V gene lookup returns CDR1 MNHEY and CDR2 SVGAGI. V lost 2 bases and J lost 4, with 18 bases in between. There are 16 residues in the CDR3. CDR3 in DNA: TGTGCCAGCAGTTACCACCGGGACGGAGGACATTACGAGCAGTACTTC. It specifies CASSYHRDGGHYEQYF.

J is TRBJ1-6 and V is TRBV27, with D possibly being TRBD1 (5 bases). V was shortened by 2 bases and J by 7 bases, with 12 bases between the two germline ends. This CDR3 comprises 15 residues. The germline gives CDR1 MNHEY, CDR2 SMNVEV (reference sequence). CDR3 in amino acids: CASSLDSWGNSPLHF. CDR3 nucleotides: TGTGCCAGCAGTTTAGACAGCTGGGGAAATTCACCCCTCCACTTT.

The V gene is TRBV19, the J gene TRBJ2-7, with 14 bases that match TRBD2. CDR1 LNHDA and CDR2 SQIVND come from the germline V gene (reference sequence). The CDR3 runs to 17 residues. Germline trimming cut 5 bases from V and 6 bases from J; bases unmatched to any gene: 12. As DNA, the CDR3 is TGTGCCAGTAGTCAACTTTCCGGGACTAGCGGGAGAGGCGAGCAGTACTTC. Its protein is CASSQLSGTSGRGEQYF.

This sequence joins TRBV24-1 and TRBJ2-3, with 11 nucleotides matching TRBD1. V was pared by 2 bases and J by 5 bases, with 5 bases of the junction left unmatched. This CDR3 is 16 amino acids long. Germline loops: CDR1 KGHDR, CDR2 SFDVKD. Here the CDR3 DNA reads TGTGCCACCAGTGATTCGGGACAGGGGGTCGAAGATACGCAGTATTTT. It yields the protein CATSDSGQGVEDTQYF.